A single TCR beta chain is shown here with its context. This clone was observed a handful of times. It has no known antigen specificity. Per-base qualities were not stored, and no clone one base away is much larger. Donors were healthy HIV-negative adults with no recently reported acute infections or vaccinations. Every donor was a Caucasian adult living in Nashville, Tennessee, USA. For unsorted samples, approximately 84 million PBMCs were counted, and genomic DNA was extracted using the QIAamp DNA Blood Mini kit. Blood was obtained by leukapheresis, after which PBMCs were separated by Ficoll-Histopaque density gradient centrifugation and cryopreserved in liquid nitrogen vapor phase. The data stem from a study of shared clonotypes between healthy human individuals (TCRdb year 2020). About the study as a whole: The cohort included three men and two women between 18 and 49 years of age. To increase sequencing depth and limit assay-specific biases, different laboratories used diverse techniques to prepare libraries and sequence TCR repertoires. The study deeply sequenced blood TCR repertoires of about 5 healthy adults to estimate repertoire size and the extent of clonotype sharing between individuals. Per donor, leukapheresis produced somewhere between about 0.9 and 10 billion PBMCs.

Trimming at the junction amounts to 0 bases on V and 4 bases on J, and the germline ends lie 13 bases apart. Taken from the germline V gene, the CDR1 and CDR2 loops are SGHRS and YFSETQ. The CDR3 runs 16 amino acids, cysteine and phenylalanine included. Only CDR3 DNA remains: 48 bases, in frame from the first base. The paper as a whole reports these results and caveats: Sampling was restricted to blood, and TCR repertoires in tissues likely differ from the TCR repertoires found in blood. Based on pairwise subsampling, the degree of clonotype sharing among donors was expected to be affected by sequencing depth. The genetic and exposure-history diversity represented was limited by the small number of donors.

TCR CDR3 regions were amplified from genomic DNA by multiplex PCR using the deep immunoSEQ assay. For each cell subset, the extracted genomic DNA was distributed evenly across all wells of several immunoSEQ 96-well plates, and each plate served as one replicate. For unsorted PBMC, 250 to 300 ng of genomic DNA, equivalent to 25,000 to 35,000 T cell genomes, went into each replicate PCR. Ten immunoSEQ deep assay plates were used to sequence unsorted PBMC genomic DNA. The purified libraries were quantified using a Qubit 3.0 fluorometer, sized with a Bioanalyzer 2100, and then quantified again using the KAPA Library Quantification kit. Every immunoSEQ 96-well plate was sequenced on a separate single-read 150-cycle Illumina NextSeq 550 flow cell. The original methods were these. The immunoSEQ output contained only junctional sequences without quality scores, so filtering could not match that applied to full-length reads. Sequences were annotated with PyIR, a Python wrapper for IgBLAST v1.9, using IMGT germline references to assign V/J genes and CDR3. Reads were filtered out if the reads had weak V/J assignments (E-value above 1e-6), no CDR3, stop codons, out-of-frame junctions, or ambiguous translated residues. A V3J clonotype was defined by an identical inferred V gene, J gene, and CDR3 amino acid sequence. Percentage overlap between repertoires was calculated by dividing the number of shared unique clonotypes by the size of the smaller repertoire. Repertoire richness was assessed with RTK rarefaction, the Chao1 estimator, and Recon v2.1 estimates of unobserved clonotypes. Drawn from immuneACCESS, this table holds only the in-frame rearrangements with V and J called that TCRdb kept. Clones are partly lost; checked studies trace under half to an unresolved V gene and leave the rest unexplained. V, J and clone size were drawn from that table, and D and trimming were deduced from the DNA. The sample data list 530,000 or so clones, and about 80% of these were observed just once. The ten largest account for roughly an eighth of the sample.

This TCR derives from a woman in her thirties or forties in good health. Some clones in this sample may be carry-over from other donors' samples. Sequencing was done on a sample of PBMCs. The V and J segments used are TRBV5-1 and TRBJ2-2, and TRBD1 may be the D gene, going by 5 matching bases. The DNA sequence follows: TGCGCCAGCAGCTTGGAAGGCAGGGTAGGCACCGGGGAGCTGTTTTTT. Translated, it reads CASSLEGRVGTGELFF.